The rows below give T cell receptor beta chains drawn from one sample of a study of blood T cell repertoires in COVID-19. Produced via immunoSEQ multiplex PCR; TCRdb's table is partial and in-frame only. The sample has 150,000 to 200,000 clones; about four fifths are singletons. Sequences were obtained from PBMCs or T cells enriched from blood (not recorded which). The receptors derive from a man aged 45-65 years who had recovered from COVID-19. Both conserved end residues are part of each CDR3. The order of the fields is V gene, clone size, J gene, D gene, CDR3 DNA, CDR3 protein. D genes are given only for firm matches. Part of the rows lack a size; the others show once, few, many or a class for expanded clones.

V: TRBV28; size: NA; J: TRBJ2-5; D: TRBD2; DNA: TGTGCCAGCAGTACCCGACTAGCGGGAGGTGAGACCCAGTACTTC; CDR3: CASSTRLAGGETQYF
V: TRBV14; size: NA; J: TRBJ2-4; D: NA; DNA: TGTGCCAGCAGCCAGCCGGGACTAGCCAAAAACATTCAGTACTTC; CDR3: CASSQPGLAKNIQYF
V: TRBV18; size: NA; J: TRBJ2-1; D: TRBD1; DNA: TGTGCCAGCTCACCTTGGGACAGGGGATTCTACAATGAGCAGTTCTTC; CDR3: CASSPWDRGFYNEQFF
V: TRBV3-1/TRBV3-2; size: NA; J: TRBJ1-1; D: NA; DNA: TGTGCCAGCAGCCTGCTGAGAGGCGAAGCTTTCTTT; CDR3: CASSLLRGEAFF
V: TRBV7-2; size: NA; J: TRBJ2-3; D: TRBD1; DNA: TGTGCCAGCAGCACAGACAGGGGATCGGATACGCAGTATTTT; CDR3: CASSTDRGSDTQYF
V: TRBV5-4; size: once; J: TRBJ2-7; D: TRBD2; DNA: TGTGCCAGCAGCTTGGTACCGGGGGGGCCCTACGAGCAGTACTTC; CDR3: CASSLVPGGPYEQYF
V: TRBV19; size: NA; J: TRBJ1-4; D: NA; DNA: TGTGCCAGTAGCCTCCTCAGAGGGGAAAAACTGTTTTTT; CDR3: CASSLLRGEKLFF
V: TRBV5-4; size: NA; J: TRBJ2-7; D: TRBD1; DNA: TGTGCCAGCAGCTCTCAGGGGGAAGAGGACGAGCAGTACTTC; CDR3: CASSSQGEEDEQYF
V: TRBV6-5; size: NA; J: TRBJ2-3; D: NA; DNA: TGTGCCAGCATGGGGGGACGCACAGATACGCAGTATTTT; CDR3: CASMGGRTDTQYF
V: TRBV6-5; size: NA; J: TRBJ1-4; D: TRBD1; DNA: TGTGCCAGCAGTTATGACAGGGGGAGGGAAAAACTGTTTTTT; CDR3: CASSYDRGREKLFF
V: TRBV19; size: NA; J: TRBJ1-1; D: NA; DNA: TGTGCCAGTACTAGGTGGGGCATGAACACTGAAGCTTTCTTT; CDR3: CASTRWGMNTEAFF
V: TRBV7-6; size: NA; J: TRBJ2-5; D: TRBD1; DNA: TGTGCCAGCAGCTTGGGGGGAAGGGACAGGGGGCGCTGGGAGACCCAGTACTTC; CDR3: CASSLGGRDRGRWETQYF
V: TRBV10-1; size: NA; J: TRBJ1-1; D: NA; DNA: TGCGCCAGCAGTAGCTGGGACAAGAACACTGAAGCTTTCTTT; CDR3: CASSSWDKNTEAFF
V: TRBV4-1; size: NA; J: TRBJ1-3; D: TRBD1; DNA: TGCGCCAGCAGCCAAGGGGGGCTGGACAGGGAAGACACCATATATTTT; CDR3: CASSQGGLDREDTIYF
V: TRBV5-1; size: NA; J: TRBJ2-7; D: NA; DNA: TGCGCCAGCAGCTCAGGGGCCACCCTCGAGCAGTACTTC; CDR3: CASSSGATLEQYF
V: TRBV11-2; size: NA; J: TRBJ2-7; D: TRBD1; DNA: TGTGCCAGCAGCTTAGTGTTAGTAGGGAGACAGGGGTCCAACGAGCAGTACTTC; CDR3: CASSLVLVGRQGSNEQYF
V: TRBV28; size: NA; J: TRBJ1-1; D: NA; DNA: TGTGCCAGCAGTTTACGGGATTTAAACACTGAAGCTTTCTTT; CDR3: CASSLRDLNTEAFF
V: TRBV7-9; size: NA; J: TRBJ2-3; D: TRBD2; DNA: TGTGCCAGCAGATTCAGCGGGACTAGCTTTAGCACAGATACGCAGTATTTT; CDR3: CASRFSGTSFSTDTQYF
V: TRBV15; size: NA; J: TRBJ2-7; D: TRBD1; DNA: TGTGCCACCAGCCTGGGGGACAGGGGGCTTGATGACGAGCAGTACTTC; CDR3: CATSLGDRGLDDEQYF
V: TRBV24-1; size: NA; J: TRBJ2-7; D: NA; DNA: TGTGCCACCAGTGATACCGGGAGCTCCTACGAGCAGTACTTC; CDR3: CATSDTGSSYEQYF
V: TRBV7-9; size: few; J: TRBJ1-5; D: NA; DNA: TGTGCCAGCAGCTCCGGAAAAGGGGGGGCTCGTAATACTCAGCCCCAGCATTTT; CDR3: CASSSGKGGARNTQPQHF
V: TRBV5-4; size: once; J: TRBJ2-3; D: TRBD2; DNA: TGTGCCAGCAGCCAGGGACTAGCGGGTGAGGGAGATACGCAGTATTTT; CDR3: CASSQGLAGEGDTQYF
V: TRBV6-5; size: NA; J: TRBJ2-3; D: NA; DNA: TGTGCCAGCAGGCCGGACAGTTCAGATACGCAGTATTTT; CDR3: CASRPDSSDTQYF
V: TRBV6-5; size: NA; J: TRBJ2-2; D: NA; DNA: TGTGCCAGCAGCCGGGCCGGGGAGCTGTTTTTT; CDR3: CASSRAGELFF
V: TRBV15; size: NA; J: TRBJ1-4; D: NA; DNA: TGTGCCACCAGATCCCCCCAACAGGGAACCCTGAAAAGACTGTTTTTT; CDR3: CATRSPQQGTLKRLFF
V: TRBV19; size: NA; J: TRBJ2-2; D: NA; DNA: TGTGCCAGTAGTATAGCGTTCGGAGGACGGCCACCGGCGGAGCTGTTTTTT; CDR3: CASSIAFGGRPPAELFF
V: TRBV7-9; size: NA; J: TRBJ2-3; D: TRBD2; DNA: TGTGCCAGCAGCCTCGGTAGCGGGGGAAGCACAGATACGCAGTATTTT; CDR3: CASSLGSGGSTDTQYF
V: TRBV2; size: NA; J: TRBJ2-3; D: TRBD2; DNA: TGTGCCAGCAGTGAGATAGCGGGAGGGGATACGCAGTATTTT; CDR3: CASSEIAGGDTQYF
V: TRBV6-5; size: NA; J: TRBJ2-7; D: TRBD1; DNA: TGTGCCAGCAGCCTGACAGGGGGGGGCTACGAGCAGTACTTC; CDR3: CASSLTGGGYEQYF
V: TRBV30; size: NA; J: TRBJ2-7; D: TRBD1; DNA: TGTGCCTGGAGTCCTGGGACAGGGGGCCACGAGCAGTACTTC; CDR3: CAWSPGTGGHEQYF